The T cell receptor (beta chain) described here comes from a study of cytomegalovirus exposure and HLA in healthy donors. Overall study context: Across roughly 400 genotyped donors, approximately 81% landed in the Caucasian-associated ancestry cluster.

The PCR ran on 60 Vbeta and 13 Jbeta primers. The protocol was immunoSEQ multiplex PCR, while the TCRdb copy is restricted to in-frame clones and leaves out a portion. This table has fewer than 250,000 clones, over 65% appearing once. Findings of the study overall: In a later analysis, productive TCRs from donors in an Asian-associated ancestry cluster reportedly carried fewer N-insertions than the cohort mean. Several of the most significant clusters appeared, in a later analysis, to be linked to common viral pathogens. Most CMV-associated TCR beta chains were later found to appear HLA-restricted.

Germline V gives CDR1 MNHNS, CDR2 SASEGT. The CDR3 extends over 13 amino acids. Remarks on this clone: Its antigen is currently unknown. The junction shows a germline mismatch at one end, possibly a read error.

The TCR sequence derives from a man between 18 and 35 years old in good health and CMV-seronegative. Sequenced: PBMCs. J is TRBJ1-2 and V is TRBV6-1; 8 bases agree with TRBD1. CDR3 nucleotide sequence: TGTGCCAGCAGTGGAACCGCAGGACAGGGAGAAGCCTTC. Amino acids: CASSGTAGQGEAF.